Here is one TCR beta chain with its context. What it binds is unknown. This may stem from a read error, because a much larger clone lies one nucleotide away. Synthesis of TCR cDNA relied on 5'RACE template switching, which attached a universal primer site and UMIs. TCRdb processed the 5' RACE reads anew with MiXCR; each CDR3 protein has one entry. The sample holds approximately 150,000 distinct CDR3 sequences, 7.7% seen once. This record comes from a study of T cells after yellow fever vaccination. Whole-study findings and limits: Contamination by abundant bulk-population clonotypes could be present in FACS-sorted repertoires. Booster sampling recovered most clones from primary vaccination (roughly 97% CD4, roughly 88% CD8). Some clonotypes, a small share, were shared between CD4 and CD8 compartments.

V was cut by 7 bases and J by 0 bases, with 10 bases left in between. Germline values: CDR1 LNHDA, CDR2 SQIVND (reference sequence). This CDR3 has 14 amino acids. The chain combines TRBV19 with TRBJ2-1; a possible D gene is TRBD1 (6 bases). Specimen: CD4+ T cells sorted from PBMCs, collected 5 days after the yellow fever booster vaccination. The TCR originated in a man younger than 45 who received the YFV17D yellow fever vaccine. This chain's CDR3 is CASKRDTSYNEQFF. The CDR3 bases are TGTGCCAGTAAACGGGACACCTCCTACAATGAGCAGTTCTTC.